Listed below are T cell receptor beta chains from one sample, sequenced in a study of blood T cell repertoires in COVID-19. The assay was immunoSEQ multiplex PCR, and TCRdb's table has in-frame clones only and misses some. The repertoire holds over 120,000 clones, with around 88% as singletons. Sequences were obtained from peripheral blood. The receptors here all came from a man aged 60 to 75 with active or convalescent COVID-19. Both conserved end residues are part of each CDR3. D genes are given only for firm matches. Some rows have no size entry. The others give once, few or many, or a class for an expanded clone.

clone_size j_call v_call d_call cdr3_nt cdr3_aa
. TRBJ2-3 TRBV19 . TGTGCCAGTAGTAATAGGCAGCGGACGCAGTATTTT CASSNRQRTQYF
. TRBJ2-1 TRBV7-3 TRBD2 TGTGCCAGCAGCTTTCCCGGGGGGGCTCACAATGAGCAGTTCTTC CASSFPGGAHNEQFF
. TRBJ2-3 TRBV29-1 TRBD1 TGCAGCGGGGGACAGGGGCCAGATACGCAGTATTTT CSGGQGPDTQYF
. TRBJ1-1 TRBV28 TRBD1 TGTGCCAGCAGGGAGCCACAGGGGTACACTGAAGCTTTCTTT CASREPQGYTEAFF
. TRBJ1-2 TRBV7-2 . TGTGCCAGCAGCTTAGTTGCGGAAAACTATGGCTACACCTTC CASSLVAENYGYTF
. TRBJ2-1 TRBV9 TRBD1 TGTGCCAGCAGCCCACCCGACAGGGGGGTCGAAAATGAGCAGTTCTTC CASSPPDRGVENEQFF
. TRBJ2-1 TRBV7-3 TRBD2 TGTGCCAGCAGCTTGTTACTAGCGGGGGGGTTCAATGAGCAGTTCTTC CASSLLLAGGFNEQFF
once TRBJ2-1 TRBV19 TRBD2 TGTGCCAGTCGGAGACTAGCGGGACGGTCCTACAATGAGCAGTTCTTC CASRRLAGRSYNEQFF
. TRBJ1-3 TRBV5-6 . TGTGCCAGCAGCTTCTACTCGGGGGGGAGTGGAAACACCATATATTTT CASSFYSGGSGNTIYF
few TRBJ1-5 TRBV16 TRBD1 TGTGCCAGCAGCCAAACGGGACAGGGTGGATATCAGCCCCAGCATTTT CASSQTGQGGYQPQHF
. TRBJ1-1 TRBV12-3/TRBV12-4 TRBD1 TGTGCCAGCAGTCAAAATCAGGGGGATGAAGCTTTCTTT CASSQNQGDEAFF
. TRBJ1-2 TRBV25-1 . TGTGCCAGCATAGGAGGGGATGGCTACACCTTC CASIGGDGYTF
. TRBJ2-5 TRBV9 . TGTGCCAGCAGCGTACCAGGGTTGGGAGAGACCCAGTACTTC CASSVPGLGETQYF
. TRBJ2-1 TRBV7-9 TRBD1 TGTGCCAGCAGATCAGGACAGGGAGGAATTGAGCAGTTCTTC CASRSGQGGIEQFF
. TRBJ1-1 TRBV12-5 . TGTGCTAGTGGGCGGGGGAACACTGAAGCTTTCTTT CASGRGNTEAFF
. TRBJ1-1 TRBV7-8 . TGTGCCAGCCGGGGAGAGGTACCGAACACTGAAGCTTTCTTT CASRGEVPNTEAFF
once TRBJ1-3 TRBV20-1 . TGCAGTGCTAGTTCCCCGAGTGGAAACACCATATATTTT CSASSPSGNTIYF
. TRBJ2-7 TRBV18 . TGTGCCAGCTCACAACAGGGATCCTCCTACGAGCAGTACTTC CASSQQGSSYEQYF
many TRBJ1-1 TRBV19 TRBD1 TGTGCCAGTAGGACAGGGGTTTTAGGGTACACTGAAGCTTTCTTT CASRTGVLGYTEAFF
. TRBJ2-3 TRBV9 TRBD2 TGTGCCAGCAGCGCGGGGACTAGCGGCACAGATACGCAGTATTTT CASSAGTSGTDTQYF
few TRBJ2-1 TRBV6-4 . TGTGCCAGCAGTGACTCGAAGTATCCTAGCTCCTACAATGAGCAGTTCTTC CASSDSKYPSSYNEQFF
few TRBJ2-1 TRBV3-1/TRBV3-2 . TGTGCCAGCAGCCAAGATGGGGGGGAGCAGTTCTTC CASSQDGGEQFF
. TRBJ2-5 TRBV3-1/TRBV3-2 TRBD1 TGTGCCAGCAGCCAAGTCACGGGACAGGGCTTGTCGTACGAGACCCAGTACTTC CASSQVTGQGLSYETQYF
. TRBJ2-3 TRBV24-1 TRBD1 TGTGCCGCAGGGACAGGGGGCACAGATACGCAGTATTTT CAAGTGGTDTQYF
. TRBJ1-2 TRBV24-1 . TGTGCCACCAGTGATCGCTCGACCAGGGATGGCTACACCTTC CATSDRSTRDGYTF
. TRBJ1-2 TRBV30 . TGTGCCTGGAGAGACAGCTATGGCTACACCTTC CAWRDSYGYTF
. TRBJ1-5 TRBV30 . TGTGCCTGGAGTACAGGGAATAGCAATCAGCCCCAGCATTTT CAWSTGNSNQPQHF
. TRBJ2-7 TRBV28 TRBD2 TGTGCCAGCAGTCCCTCGGACCGGGAGGACGAGCAGTACTTC CASSPSDREDEQYF
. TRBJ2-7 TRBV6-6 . TGTGCCAGCAGTCCCCTGACATCGACAGGAACCGAGCAGTACTTC CASSPLTSTGTEQYF
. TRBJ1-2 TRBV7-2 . TGTGCCAGCAGCTTAGGATTAGCAGAAAACTATGGCTACACCTTC CASSLGLAENYGYTF
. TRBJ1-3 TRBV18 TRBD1 TGTGCCAGCTCACCATCGATTGGAAGGACAGGGATAAACACCATATATTTT CASSPSIGRTGINTIYF
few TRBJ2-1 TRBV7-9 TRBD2 TGTGCCAGCAGCTTATTACGCGGGAGCGACCAGGATGAGCAGTTCTTC CASSLLRGSDQDEQFF
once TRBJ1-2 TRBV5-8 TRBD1 TGTGCCAGCAGCTCGACAGGGCTCTATGGCTACACCTTC CASSSTGLYGYTF
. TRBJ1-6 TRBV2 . TGTGCCAGCACTGAGACAGGCGGTAATTCACCCCTCCACTTT CASTETGGNSPLHF
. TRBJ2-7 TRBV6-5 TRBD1 TGTGCCAGCAGACTTAGACAGGGCAGCGAGCAGTACTTC CASRLRQGSEQYF
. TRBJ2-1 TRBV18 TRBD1 TGTGCCAGCTCACCACTCCAACAGGGGCCCGGGGATGAGCAGTTCTTC CASSPLQQGPGDEQFF
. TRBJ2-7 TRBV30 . TGTGCCTGGAGTACTCTATCCGGGGTAGCGGAGCAGTACTTC CAWSTLSGVAEQYF
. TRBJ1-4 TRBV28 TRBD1 TGTGCCAGCAGTTTGACAGGGCGCGGAATAACAAAACTGTTTTTT CASSLTGRGITKLFF
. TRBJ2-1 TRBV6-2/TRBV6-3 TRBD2 TGTGCCAGCAGTTATGGGATAGCGGGAGTTGCTTCCCCTTACAATGAGCAGTTCTTC CASSYGIAGVASPYNEQFF